This T cell receptor beta chain was recorded in a study of T cell repertoires in cytomegalovirus infection. Using its own MiXCR run on the reads, TCRdb lists one record per CDR3 protein. The data hold a few hundred thousand distinct CDR3 sequences, with over 7.5% observed a single time. V was shortened by 4 bases and J by 2 bases, with 7 bases between the two germline ends. The CDR3 loop spans 13 amino acids. From germline, CDR1 is SGHAT and CDR2 FQNNGV. This clonotype occurred a few times. The final CDR3 position lacks the conserved phenylalanine or tryptophan, pointing to a likely read error. The chain recombines TRBV11-2 with TRBJ2-3; D call uncertain. This clonotype was obtained from a human donor in good health (CMV status not recorded). Some clones in this sample may be carry-over from other donors' samples. The sample comprised PBMCs. Here the CDR3 reads CASSSTVTDTQYL. CDR3 bases: TGTGCCAGCAGCTCCACAGTCACAGATACGCAGTATCTT.